Sequencing of this T cell receptor beta chain was carried out in a study of vaccination effects on CD4 cells after COVID-19. Looking at the study overall: Post-vaccine draws lagged the second dose by a median of 72 days.

Antigen-specific CD4+ T cells were first expanded with viral peptide pools by the ViraFEST assay and only then sequenced. Researchers isolated CD4+ T cells once around 11 days of culture had elapsed. Every participant took two doses of the BNT162b2 or mRNA-1273 vaccine. Prior SARS-CoV-2 infection was absent in the vaccine recipients, as shown by negative nucleocapsid antibodies. Peptides at about 10 ug/ml and IL-2 at about 10 IU/ml were added to approximately 2 million PBMC per well. In the cultures, half the medium was exchanged for IL-2 medium on days 3 and 7. A remark on this clone: Its specificity is unknown.

The assay was immunoSEQ multiplex PCR, and TCRdb's table has in-frame clones only and misses some. Of under 85,000 clones listed, under 85% are singletons. Material: CD4+ T cells from PBMCs cultured with HCoV-OC43 spike peptides, obtained after COVID-19 vaccination. Subset defined: HCoV-OC43 spike overlapping peptide pool stimulation. This sequence was found in a human donor who received a COVID-19 vaccine.

The CDR3 spells CASSPGASSYEQYV. DNA for the CDR3: TGTGCCAGCTCACCAGGGGCCAGCTCCTACGAGCAGTACGTC. The chain has TRBV18 and TRBJ2-7, with D possibly being TRBD1 (5 bases). The ends were cut back, 2 bases at V and 0 bases at J, with 8 bases in the middle. The CDR3 spans 14 residues. Germline CDR1 reads KGHSH; CDR2 reads LQKENI.